The present T cell receptor (beta chain) was sequenced within a study of cytomegalovirus exposure and HLA in healthy donors. Primers for the PCR totalled 60 Vbeta and 13 Jbeta. Clones were sequenced by immunoSEQ multiplex PCR, and TCRdb holds only the in-frame ones, with some missing. The sample has roughly 70,000 clones; over 70% are singletons. Sequenced input: PBMCs. The clonotype comes from a man between 65 and 80 years old in good health and CMV-seronegative.

The DNA of the CDR3 is TGTGCCAGCAGGCTCGGACAGAACACCGGGGAGCTGTTTTTT. The encoded protein is CASRLGQNTGELFF. The chain joins TRBV6-6 to TRBJ2-2, with a weak D call TRBD1 (5 bases). From germline, CDR1 is MNHNY and CDR2 SVGAGI (reference sequence). V was shortened by 6 bases and J by 1 base, with 9 bases between the two germline ends. This CDR3 spans 14 amino acids.